This entry lists 10 T cell receptor beta chains sequenced from one sample in a study of beta chain features in type 1 diabetes. As every portion of the isolated RNA was reverse transcribed, the sequencing read expressed TCRB transcripts. Clones were sequenced by immunoSEQ multiplex PCR, and TCRdb holds only the in-frame ones, with some missing. The top ten clones hold 0.035% to 0.05% of a sample with about 350,000 clones, about 20% of them seen once. The sample comprised naive CD4+ T cells from blood. Receptors originate from a woman aged 18-30 years in good health.

V gene TRBV2 combines with J gene TRBJ2-3, with TRBD2 matching 7 bases. The CDR3 is 12 amino acids. Germline V CDR1 and CDR2: SNHLY, FYNNEI. J lost 8 bases, V lost 3 bases, and 2 bases had no gene match. The CDR3 protein is CASSDPGGTQYF. The CDR3 coding sequence is TGTGCCAGCAGTGACCCGGGGGGTACGCAGTATTTT.

This clone was counted a few times. Here the CDR3 DNA reads TGTGCTAGTGGTTTGGTACCGGGGGATGGCTACACCTTC. Protein product: CASGLVPGDGYTF. The gene calls are TRBV12-5 and TRBJ1-2; perhaps TRBD1 as D (5 bases). This CDR3 is built from 13 residues. CDR1 and CDR2 (germline): LGHNT, FRNRAP. Trimming took 0 bases from V and 6 from J, leaving 8 bases between them. The full variable domain, its missing parts supplied by reference TRBV12-5 and TRBJ1-2, is DARVTQTPRHKVTEMGQEVTMRCQPILGHNTVFWYRQTMMQGLELLAYFRNRAPLDDSGMPKDRFSAEMPDATLATLKIQPSEPRDSAVYFCASGLVPGDGYTFGSGTRLTVV.

The chain joins TRBV7-9 to TRBJ1-2; D not resolved. Germline V gene lookup returns CDR1 SEHNR and CDR2 FQNEAQ (reference sequence). The CDR3 runs 15 residues. Trimming removed 8 bases from V and 8 bases from J, with 24 bases in between. CDR3 residues: CASGVGAASPRGYTF. Written as DNA, the CDR3 is TGTGCCAGCGGTGTCGGAGCGGCCTCCCCGCGGGGCTACACCTTC.

Turning to this clone: Other DNA sequences in this sample translate to the same CDR3. The chain couples TRBV5-1 to TRBJ2-2; TRBD1 might be the D (5 bases). CDR3 length: 14 amino acids. CDR1 SGHRS and CDR2 YFSETQ come from the germline V gene. V lost 0 bases and J 4 bases, leaving 7 bases between the germline ends. The CDR3 nucleotides are TGCGCCAGCAGCTTGGCAGGGCGCACCGGGGAGCTGTTTTTT. Its translation: CASSLAGRTGELFF.

This clone was picked up a small number of times. The chain uses TRBV27 and TRBJ1-1; D not certain. CDR3 size: 14 residues. Germline CDR1 is MNHEY and CDR2 is SMNVEV (reference sequence). V lost 5 bases and J lost 1, with 11 bases in between. The CDR3 protein is CASSPRGGNTEAFF. The DNA of the CDR3 is TGTGCCAGCAGTCCTCGGGGTGGGAACACTGAAGCTTTCTTT.

The table lists this clone with a few counts. This chain joins TRBV7-2 and TRBJ2-1; D is perhaps TRBD2 (5 bases). The CDR3 is 15 amino acids. CDR1 and CDR2 (germline): SGHTA, FQGNSA. V was shortened by 1 base and J by 5 bases, with 12 bases between the two germline ends. DNA for the CDR3: TGTGCCAGCAGCTTAGAGGTCGGGGTAAACAATGAGCAGTTCTTC. Encoded protein: CASSLEVGVNNEQFF.

There are a few counts of this clone. The genes are TRBV30 and TRBJ1-2, with D perhaps TRBD1 (6 bases). Germline loops: CDR1 GTSNPN, CDR2 SVGIG (reference sequence). V gave up 5 bases and J gave up 3 bases, with 13 bases separating them. The CDR3 sequence is 13 residues long. For the CDR3, the DNA is TGTGCCTGGGGCCTACAGGGTTACTATGGCTACACCTTC. Protein sequence: CAWGLQGYYGYTF.

A few counts support this clone. This chain links TRBV2 with TRBJ1-5, with D maybe TRBD1 (6 bases). CDR1 is SNHLY, CDR2 FYNNEI, per germline. The CDR3 runs to 15 residues. Between the trimmed V and J ends, which lost 5 bases and 7 bases, there was a span of 18 bases. Here the CDR3 DNA reads TGTGCCAGCAGTAAAGAGGGAGGGGGGGGGCAGCCCCAGCATTTT. Translated: CASSKEGGGGQPQHF.

The V and J genes are TRBV9 and TRBJ1-6; perhaps TRBD1 as D (6 bases). V lost 4 bases and J lost 10, with 18 bases in between. This CDR3 has 15 amino acids. Looked up from germline, CDR1 is SGDLS and CDR2 is YYNGEE. The CDR3 sequence is CASSQGREGNSPLHF. The CDR3 DNA reads TGTGCCAGCAGCCAGGGGAGAGAGGGGAACTCACCCCTCCACTTT. The whole variable domain, filled in from reference TRBV9 and TRBJ1-6, reads DSGVTQTPKHLITATGQRVTLRCSPRSGDLSVYWYQQSLDQGLQFLIQYYNGEERAKGNILERFSAQQFPDLHSELNLSSLELGDSALYFCASSQGREGNSPLHFGNGTRLTVT.

This clone was counted a few times. The chain carries TRBV13 and TRBJ2-1, with 8 bases identical to TRBD2. This CDR3 is built from 16 residues. Looked up from germline, CDR1 is PRHDT and CDR2 is FYEKMQ (reference sequence). V trimming: 5 bases; J trimming: 7 bases; junction bases outside the gene matches: 13. The CDR3 region is CASSQAWTSSPNEQFF. CDR3 DNA: TGTGCCAGCAGCCAAGCGTGGACTAGCAGTCCTAATGAGCAGTTCTTC.